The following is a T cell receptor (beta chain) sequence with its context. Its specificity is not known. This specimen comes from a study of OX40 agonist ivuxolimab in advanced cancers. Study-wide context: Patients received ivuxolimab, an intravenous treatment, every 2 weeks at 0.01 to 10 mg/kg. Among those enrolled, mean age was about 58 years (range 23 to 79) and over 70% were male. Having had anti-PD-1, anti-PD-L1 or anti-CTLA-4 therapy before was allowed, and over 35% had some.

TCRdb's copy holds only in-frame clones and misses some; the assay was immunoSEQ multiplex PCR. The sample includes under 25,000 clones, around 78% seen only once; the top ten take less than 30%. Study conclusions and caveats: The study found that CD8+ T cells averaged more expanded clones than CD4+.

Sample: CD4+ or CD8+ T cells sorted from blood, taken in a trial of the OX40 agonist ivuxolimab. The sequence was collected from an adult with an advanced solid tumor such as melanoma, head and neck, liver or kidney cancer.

The CDR3: CASSPILAGETDTQYF. Here the CDR3 DNA reads TGCGCCAGCAGCCCTATACTAGCGGGAGAGACAGATACGCAGTATTTT. The rearrangement uses TRBV4-1 and TRBJ2-3, with 11 bases fitting TRBD2. J was trimmed by 3 bases and V by 4 bases; bases with no gene match: 6. Germline V lookup: CDR1 MGHRA, CDR2 YSYEKL. The CDR3 runs 16 residues.